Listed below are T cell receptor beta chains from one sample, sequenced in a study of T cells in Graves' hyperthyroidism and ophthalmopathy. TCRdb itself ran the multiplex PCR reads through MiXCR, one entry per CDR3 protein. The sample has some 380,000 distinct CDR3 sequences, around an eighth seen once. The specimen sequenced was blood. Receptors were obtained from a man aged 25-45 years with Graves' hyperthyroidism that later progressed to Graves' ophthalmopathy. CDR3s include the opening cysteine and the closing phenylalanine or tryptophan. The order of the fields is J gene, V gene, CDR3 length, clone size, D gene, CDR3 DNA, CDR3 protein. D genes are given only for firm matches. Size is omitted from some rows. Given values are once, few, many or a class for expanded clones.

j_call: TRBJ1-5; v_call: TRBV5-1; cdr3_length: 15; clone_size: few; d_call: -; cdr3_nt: TGCGCCAGCAGCGAATCAGGGCATTCAAATCAGCCCCAGCATTTT; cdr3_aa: CASSESGHSNQPQHF
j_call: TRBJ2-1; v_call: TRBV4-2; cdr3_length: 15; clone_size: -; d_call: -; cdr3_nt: TGTGCCAGCAGCCAAGGACCTGAACAGTACAATGAGCAGTTCTTC; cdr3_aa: CASSQGPEQYNEQFF
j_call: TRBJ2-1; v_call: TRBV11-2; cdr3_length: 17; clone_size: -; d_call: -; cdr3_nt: TGTGCCAGCAGCCCAACTATAGCGGATAGCTCCTACAATGAGCAGTTCTTC; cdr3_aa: CASSPTIADSSYNEQFF
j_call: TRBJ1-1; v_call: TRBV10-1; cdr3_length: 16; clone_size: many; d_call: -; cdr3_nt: TGCGCCAGCAGTGAAGCAAAGGGCACCATGAACACTGAAGCTTTCTTT; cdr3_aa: CASSEAKGTMNTEAFF
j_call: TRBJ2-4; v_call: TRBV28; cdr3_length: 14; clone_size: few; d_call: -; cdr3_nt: TGTGCCAGCAGCTTGGGGGGTGCCAAAAACATTCAGTACTTC; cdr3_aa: CASSLGGAKNIQYF
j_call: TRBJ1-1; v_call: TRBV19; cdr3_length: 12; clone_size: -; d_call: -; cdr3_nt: TGTGCCAGTAGTATTGGCGCAGCTGAAGCTTTCTTT; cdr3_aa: CASSIGAAEAFF
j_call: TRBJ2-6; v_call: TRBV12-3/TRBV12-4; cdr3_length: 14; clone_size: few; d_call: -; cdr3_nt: TGTGCCAGCAGAGGGGGGTCTGGGGCCAACGTCCTGGCTTTC; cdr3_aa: CASRGGSGANVLAF
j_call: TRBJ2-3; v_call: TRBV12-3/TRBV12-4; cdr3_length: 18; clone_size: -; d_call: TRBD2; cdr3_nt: TGTGCCAGCAGTCTTCTGGTGCGTAGCGGGGGAATGGTAGATACGCAGTATTTT; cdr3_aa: CASSLLVRSGGMVDTQYF
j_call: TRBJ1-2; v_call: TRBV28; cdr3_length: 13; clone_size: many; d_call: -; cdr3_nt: TGTGCCAGCAGAGTCGGGCCTAACTATGGCTACACCTTC; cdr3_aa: CASRVGPNYGYTF
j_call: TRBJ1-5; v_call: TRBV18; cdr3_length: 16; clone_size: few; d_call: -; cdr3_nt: TGTGCCAGCTCACCAGTTCGGGGGTCGGGCAATCAGCCCCAGCATTTT; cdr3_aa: CASSPVRGSGNQPQHF
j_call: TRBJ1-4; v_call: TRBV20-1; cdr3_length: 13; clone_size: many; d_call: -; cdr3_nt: TGCAGTGCTAGCGTAACGTCTAATGAAAAACTGTTTTTT; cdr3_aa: CSASVTSNEKLFF
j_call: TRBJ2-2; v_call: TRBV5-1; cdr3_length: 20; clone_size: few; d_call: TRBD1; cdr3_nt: TGCGCCAGCTCGCACTTGGTTGGGGACAGGAGCTACACGAACACCGGGGAGCTGTTTTTT; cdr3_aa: CASSHLVGDRSYTNTGELFF
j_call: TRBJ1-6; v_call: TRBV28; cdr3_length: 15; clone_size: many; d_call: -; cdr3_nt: TGTGCCAGCAGAGGGGGGAGCTCCTATAATTCACCCCTCCACTTT; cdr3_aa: CASRGGSSYNSPLHF
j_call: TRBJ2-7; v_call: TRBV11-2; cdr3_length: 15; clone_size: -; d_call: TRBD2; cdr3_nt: TGTGCCAGCAGCTTATCTCTAGCGGGGCCTTGCGAGCAGTACTTC; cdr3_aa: CASSLSLAGPCEQYF
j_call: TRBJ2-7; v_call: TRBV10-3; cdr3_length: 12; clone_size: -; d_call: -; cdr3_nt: TGTGCCATCAGTGAGAACATATACGAGCAGTACTTC; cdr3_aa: CAISENIYEQYF
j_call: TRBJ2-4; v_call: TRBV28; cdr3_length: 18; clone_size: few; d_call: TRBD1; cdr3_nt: TGTGCCAGCAGTTTGAGGGGAGTACCGGGACAGGGGAAAAACATTCAGTACTTC; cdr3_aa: CASSLRGVPGQGKNIQYF